This T cell receptor beta chain was captured in a study of shared clonotypes between healthy human individuals. General study findings and limits: All-four-donor shared clonotypes had higher generation probabilities than non-shared clonotypes did. The genetic and exposure-history diversity represented was limited by few donors.

Both subsets, CD45RA+ naive and CD45RA-negative memory, were split from the CD4+ cells. Produced via immunoSEQ multiplex PCR; TCRdb's table is partial and in-frame only. Of 500,000 or so clones listed, 95% to 97% are singletons. This CDR3 is built from 16 residues. Germline V gene sequence: CDR1 MDHEN, CDR2 SYDVKM. Between the trimmed V and J ends, which lost 2 bases and 2 bases, there was a span of 15 bases. Worth noting for this clone: Antigen unknown.

The specimen was naive CD4+ T cells sorted from blood. Subset of the sample: CD45RA+ positively selected. The chain couples TRBV28 to TRBJ2-5; D possibly corresponds to TRBD1 (8 bases). The sequence came from a woman aged 30 to 39 in good health. CDR3 nucleotide sequence: TGTGCCAGCAGTTTAAGCGGGACAGGAGGGCAAGAGACCCAGTACTTC. Its translation: CASSLSGTGGQETQYF.